These T cell receptor beta chains were read from a single sample in a study of pediatric ulcerative colitis. The data were produced by immunoSEQ multiplex PCR, yet TCRdb's version contains in-frame clones alone and is incomplete. The sample holds approximately 38,000 clones, roughly 70% seen once. What was sequenced was gut tissue. Source of these receptors: a boy aged 10-17 years with severe ulcerative colitis. CDR3s leave out the opening cysteine and the closing phenylalanine or tryptophan.

v_call cdr3_aa
TRBV7-3 ASSLLPGLTDTQY
TRBV5-4 ASSSTISVSRGYT
TRBV30 AWSAQRGVSEQY
TRBV7-9 ASSLDAVGLGDTGELF
TRBV4-2 ASSREPFTSGSSYEQY
TRBV6-5 ASSSTGGAGYNEQF
TRBV6-1 ASSKNTNQPQH
TRBV7-8 ASSLFPPDPSTDTQY
TRBV18 ASSPGGADTQY
TRBV5-1 ASSWTGQETQY